The 22 T cell receptor beta chains below were found in one sample sequenced in a study of long-term antiretroviral therapy in people with HIV. Survey level was the resolution at which the v3.0 immunoSEQ assay ran. Profiled with immunoSEQ multiplex PCR; TCRdb holds only in-frame clones, not every one. The profile shows some 26,000 clones, roughly 86% of them singletons. The sample consisted of unsorted PBMCs, taken more than 2.6 years after starting antiretroviral therapy. The receptors were gathered from a man aged 35 to 55 with HIV.

By share, this clone ranks as medium-sized. The chain links TRBV2 to TRBJ2-7; 8 bases match TRBD1. The CDR3 consists of 13 residues. Germline-derived CDR1 and CDR2 are SNHLY and FYNNEI. V was clipped by 10 bases and J by 6 bases; unmatched bases: 11. The CDR3 bases are TGTGCCATCCCGGACAGGGCTGAGGGCGAGCAGTACTTC. Protein sequence: CAIPDRAEGEQYF.

The chain carries TRBV10-3 and TRBJ2-7, with D uncertain. V was shortened by 11 bases and J by 2 bases, with 16 bases between the two germline ends. The length of the CDR3 is 13 residues. The germline CDR1 and CDR2 sequences are ENHRY and SYGVKD. CDR3 in DNA: TGTGCCGCCTCCCCTGTCGTAACCTACGAGCAGTACTTC. Residues: CAASPVVTYEQYF.

This chain links TRBV6-5 with TRBJ2-7; 11 nucleotides agree with TRBD2. Germline V lookup: CDR1 MNHEY, CDR2 SVGAGI. V shed 10 bases and J 3 bases; nucleotides not matched to a gene: 11. CDR3 length: 15 residues. The CDR3 coding sequence is TGTGCCACTTCGGACGTAGCGGGGGGGCACTACGAGCAGTACTTC. It yields the protein CATSDVAGGHYEQYF.

The V and J genes are TRBV4-1 and TRBJ2-2; 13 nucleotides agree with TRBD2. Germline CDR1 and CDR2: MGHRA and YSYEKL. Losses at the gene ends were 4 bases for V and 8 bases for J; bases not matched to a gene: 7. The CDR3 spans 16 residues. CDR3 region: CASSPRTSGSLGELFF. The DNA for the CDR3 is TGCGCCAGCAGCCCCCGGACTAGCGGGAGCCTAGGGGAGCTGTTTTTT.

This clone showed up just once. The chain carries TRBV25-1 and TRBJ2-3; D might be TRBD2 (6 bases). The germline V gene has CDR1 MGHDK and CDR2 SYGVNS. V shed 3 bases and J shed 1 base, with 14 bases lying between them. There are 16 residues in the CDR3. As DNA, the CDR3 is TGTGCCAGCAGTGATGACAGTTGGGGGGGCACAGATACGCAGTATTTT. Translating gives CASSDDSWGGTDTQYF.

This clone has more than one count but fewer than ten. The chain employs TRBV5-1 and TRBJ2-5, with no clear D. Trimming stripped 0 bases from V and 5 bases from J, with 14 bases between. There are 15 residues in the CDR3. CDR1 and CDR2 (germline): SGHRS, YFSETQ. This CDR3 reads CASSLGTAIRETQYF. CDR3 bases: TGCGCCAGCAGCTTGGGAACAGCCATACGGGAGACCCAGTACTTC.

The V call is TRBV6-5, the J call TRBJ2-1; D might be TRBD1 (6 bases). Trimming pared 6 bases from V and 5 bases from J, leaving 17 bases between. CDR3 length: 15 residues. Germline CDR1 MNHEY, CDR2 SVGAGI. CDR3 DNA: TGTGCCAGCAGGATACAGGGTTTATTCCACAATGAGCAGTTCTTC. Protein: CASRIQGLFHNEQFF.

The chain is built from TRBV29-1 and TRBJ2-5; 7 bases agree with TRBD2. The ends lost 1 base at V and 11 bases at J; junction bases unmatched: 10. The CDR3 is made up of 13 amino acids. The germline V gene has CDR1 SQVTM and CDR2 ANQGSEA. In DNA form, the CDR3 reads TGCAGCGTTGAAGTTGGCGGGAGAATATGGCAGTACTTC. Its translation is CSVEVGGRIWQYF.

The chain is built from TRBV5-1 and TRBJ2-7; D tentatively fits TRBD1 or TRBD2 (5 bases each). The germline V and J ends were trimmed by 0 bases and 2 bases, with 9 bases remaining between them. The length of the CDR3 is 14 residues. Germline CDR1 and CDR2: SGHRS and YFSETQ. The CDR3 DNA reads as TGCGCCAGCAGCTTGGGGGGGTCGGCCTACGAGCAGTACTTC. Residues: CASSLGGSAYEQYF.

The chain combines TRBV29-1 with TRBJ2-7, with 7 bases matching TRBD1. This CDR3 is 13 amino acids long. Germline loops: CDR1 SQVTM, CDR2 ANQGSEA. With 6 bases clipped from V and 0 bases from J, the junction kept 5 bases outside the gene matches. The CDR3 reads CSVAQGNSYEQYF. CDR3 DNA sequence: TGCAGCGTCGCACAGGGGAACTCCTACGAGCAGTACTTC.

The CDR3 region is CTSDGIVCAKTYGYTF. The CDR3 nucleotides are TGCACCAGCGACGGGATTGTTTGTGCGAAGACCTATGGCTACACCTTC. The chain employs TRBV1 and TRBJ1-2. TRBV1 is an annotated pseudogene. The length of the CDR3 is 16 residues.

CDR3 bases: TGTGCCAGCAGTTACTCGCCCACGGTGGCCTACGAGCAGTACTTC. Its translation: CASSYSPTVAYEQYF. The V call is TRBV6-5, the J call TRBJ2-7; D not resolved. V gave up 0 bases and J gave up 2 bases, with 11 bases separating them. Germline CDR1 reads MNHEY; CDR2 reads SVGAGI. CDR3 length equals 15 residues.

This clone has just a few counts. This sequence joins TRBV7-2 and TRBJ2-7; no firm D call. CDR1 and CDR2 (germline): SGHTA, FQGNSA. The CDR3 contains 13 residues. Trimming removed 1 base at V and 5 bases at J, with 9 bases between. The CDR3 DNA is TGTGCCAGCAGCTTAGTTGGGGAAGACGAGCAGTACTTC. It translates to CASSLVGEDEQYF.

This clone was counted a few times. The rearrangement links TRBV30 to TRBJ2-2, with D unclear. The CDR3 is made up of 15 amino acids. Germline assignment: CDR1 GTSNPN and CDR2 SVGIG (reference sequence). Trimming shortened V by 4 bases and J by 6 bases, and 18 bases separated the two germline ends. The CDR3 region is CAWTVGGSPPGELFF. For the CDR3, the DNA is TGTGCCTGGACCGTAGGTGGCAGTCCCCCCGGGGAGCTGTTTTTT. The full variable domain, with the rest looked up from reference TRBV30 and TRBJ2-2, is SQTIHQWPATLVQPVGSPLSLECTVEGTSNPNLYWYRQAAGRGLQLLFYSVGIGQISSEVPQNLSASRPQDRQFILSSKKLLLSDSGFYLCAWTVGGSPPGELFFGEGSRLTVL.

The chain links TRBV5-1 to TRBJ2-3; TRBD2 is a possible D gene (5 bases). The CDR3 runs to 15 residues. CDR1 and CDR2 from the germline V gene are SGHRS and YFSETQ. Trimming pared 0 bases from V and 7 bases from J, leaving 15 bases between. CDR3: CASSLDHPTGNTQYF. The CDR3 DNA follows: TGCGCCAGCAGCTTGGATCACCCAACCGGGAATACGCAGTATTTT.

This chain uses TRBV6-6 with TRBJ2-1; D is tentatively TRBD1 or TRBD2 (5 bases each). Germline CDR1 MNHNY, CDR2 SVGAGI (reference sequence). V shed 7 bases and J shed 5 bases, with 18 bases lying between them. The CDR3 runs 15 residues. The CDR3 protein is CASIVPGQPHNEQFF. The CDR3 bases are TGTGCCAGCATAGTCCCGGGGCAGCCCCACAATGAGCAGTTCTTC.

The chain has TRBV5-6 and TRBJ2-1, with D uncertain. The ends were cut back, 0 bases at V and 5 bases at J, with 6 bases in the middle. CDR3 length: 13 residues. Germline-derived CDR1 and CDR2 are SGHDT and YYEEEE. CDR3 nucleotide sequence: TGTGCCAGCAGCTTGGTGCAAAACAATGAGCAGTTCTTC. Translation: CASSLVQNNEQFF.

CDR3 sequence: CASGPSTDTQYF. CDR3 sequence (DNA): TGTGCTAGTGGTCCCTCCACAGATACGCAGTATTTT. The V and J genes are TRBV12-5 and TRBJ2-3; no firm D call. CDR1 is LGHNT, CDR2 FRNRAP, per germline. CDR3 length equals 12 residues. With 5 bases removed from V and 2 bases from J, the gap between germline ends came to 5 bases.

The rearrangement uses TRBV28 and TRBJ1-5; D gene uncertain. CDR1 and CDR2 from the germline V gene are MDHEN and SYDVKM. The CDR3 has 14 amino acids. V was shortened by 5 bases and J by 0 bases, with 8 bases between the two germline ends. The CDR3 coding sequence is TGTGCCAGCAGTCGACCGCTTAGCAATCAGCCCCAGCATTTT. Translated, it gives CASSRPLSNQPQHF.

The rearrangement joins TRBV4-2 to TRBJ2-7; TRBD1 aligns across 8 bases. This CDR3 spans 14 amino acids. The trim removed 8 bases at V and 0 bases at J, leaving 6 bases unmatched. The germline CDR1 and CDR2 sequences are LGHNA and YNFKEQ. CDR3 nucleotides: TGTGCCAGCTCCCGGGACAGGAGCTCCTACGAGCAGTACTTC. Protein product: CASSRDRSSYEQYF.

V usage is TRBV28 and J usage is TRBJ1-2; D not resolved. V was shortened by 7 bases and J by 1 base, with 10 bases between the two germline ends. The CDR3 loop spans 13 amino acids. The germline V gene encodes CDR1 MDHEN and CDR2 SYDVKM. The CDR3 sequence: CASISEVNYGYTF. The CDR3 nucleotides are TGTGCCAGCATTTCGGAGGTTAACTATGGCTACACCTTC.

This clone was observed once. The chain couples TRBV4-1 to TRBJ2-7, with TRBD2 matching over 7 bases. Looked up from germline, CDR1 is MGHRA and CDR2 is YSYEKL. V trimming: 0 bases; J trimming: 6 bases; junction bases outside the gene matches: 14. The CDR3 has 17 residues. CDR3 nucleotide sequence: TGCGCCAGCAGCCAAGATGCCCTATGGCGGGAGTTCTCCGAGCAGTACTTC. Translated, it gives CASSQDALWREFSEQYF.